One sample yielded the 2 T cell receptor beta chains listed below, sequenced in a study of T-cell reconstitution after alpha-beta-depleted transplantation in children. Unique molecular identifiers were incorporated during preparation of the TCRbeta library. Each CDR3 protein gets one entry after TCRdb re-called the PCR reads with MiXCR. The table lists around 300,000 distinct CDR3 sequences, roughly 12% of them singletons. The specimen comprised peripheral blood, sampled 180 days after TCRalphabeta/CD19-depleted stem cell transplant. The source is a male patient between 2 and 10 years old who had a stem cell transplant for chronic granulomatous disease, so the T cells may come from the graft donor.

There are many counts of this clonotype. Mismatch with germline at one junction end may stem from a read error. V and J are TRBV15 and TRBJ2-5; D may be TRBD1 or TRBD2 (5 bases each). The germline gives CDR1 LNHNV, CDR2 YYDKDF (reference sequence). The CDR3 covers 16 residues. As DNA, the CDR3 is TGTGCCACCAGCAGAGCGTCGGGGCGAAATAAAGAGGCCCAGTACTTC. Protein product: CATSRASGRNKEAQYF.

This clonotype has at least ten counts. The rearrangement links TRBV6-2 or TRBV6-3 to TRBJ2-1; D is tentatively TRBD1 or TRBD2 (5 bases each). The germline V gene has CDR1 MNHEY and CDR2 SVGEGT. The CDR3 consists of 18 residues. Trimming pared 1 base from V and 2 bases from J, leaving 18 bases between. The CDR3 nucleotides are TGTGCCAGCAGTTACTTGAGATTACGGGACCAAGCCTACAATGAGCAGTTCTTC. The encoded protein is CASSYLRLRDQAYNEQFF.